The T cell receptor beta chain under discussion was sequenced for a study of OX40 agonist ivuxolimab in advanced cancers. Across the whole study: Cohort: approximately 79% men, mean age about 60, aged about 20 to 79.

The CDR3 consists of 14 residues. V lost 4 bases, J lost 0 bases, and 7 bases lay in between. Germline V gene sequence: CDR1 SGHRS, CDR2 YFSETQ. The protocol was immunoSEQ multiplex PCR, while the TCRdb copy is restricted to in-frame clones and leaves out a portion. This sample has 65,000 to 85,000 clones, with less than 85% found just once. J is TRBJ1-4 and V is TRBV5-1; no clear D gene. This clonotype was sampled from an adult with an advanced solid tumor such as melanoma, head and neck, liver or kidney cancer. Source: CD4+ or CD8+ T cells sorted from blood, taken in a trial of the OX40 agonist ivuxolimab. The CDR3: CASSPRATNEKLFF. CDR3 coding DNA: TGCGCCAGCAGCCCCCGGGCAACTAATGAAAAACTGTTTTTT.